The subject of this entry is one T cell receptor beta chain. Its antigen is still unknown. Base quality data are lacking; no much larger clone is found one base away. TCRbeta CDR3 regions were amplified from genomic DNA using the immunoSEQ Assay, a bias-controlled multiplex PCR. The source study handled its data this way. Within the assay, amplification of reference gene primers was used to estimate how many nucleated cells each sample contained. To quantify the absolute abundance of each unique TCRbeta CDR3 rearrangement, sequence reads were collapsed and filtered. For each sample, productive Simpson clonality was calculated by taking the square root of Simpson's diversity index across productive rearrangements. TCRdb re-hosts the immuneACCESS table, in-frame sequences only. Its copies lack some clones; in the studies checked, an unresolved V gene accounts for under half of them, and the cause for the rest is not known. From that table come the V and J calls and clone size; the DNA was used to work out D and trimming. In all, the sample holds roughly 260,000 clones, and around 90% of those were seen once. 2.2% of the sample is taken by the ten largest.

This sample was included in a study of blood T cell repertoires in COVID-19 (TCRdb year 2020). In the study overall: Collaborator samples came from the United States, Italy and Spain and covered acute and convalescent phases of COVID-19. Samples were obtained from the ongoing ImmuneRACE study (first 160 participants) and from over a thousand subjects provided by 6 global collaborators. The material from the prospective study consisted of cDNA or gDNA derived from T cells, B-cell-depleted T cells, or PBMCs. The repertoires were made available in a free public database intended to serve as a resource for research on the immune response to SARS-CoV-2. Subjects who had been exposed to COVID-19, were actively infected with it, or had recovered from it provided the deeply sampled blood TCRbeta repertoires that made up the dataset. A de-identified subject ID, COVID-19 status, age in years and sex were almost always included in the sample metadata. Where available, HLA class I and class II types were taken from metadata supplied by the sample provider and were not determined by assay-based typing. Summary of the overall study and its limitations: Clinical and demographic metadata were provided uncurated, with the amount varying by source and participant.

V lost 5 bases and J lost 5 bases, and the count of bases not matched to a germline gene is 8. Via the germline V gene, CDR1 is LGHNA and CDR2 YSLEER. The CDR3 numbers 16 residues from cysteine through phenylalanine. The CDR3 DNA has 48 bases and is translated from base 1. Another Seattle source contributed samples from volunteer blood donors who had recovered from COVID-19. The collaborating institutions used their own protocols to collect whole blood in K2EDTA tubes. For TCRbeta analysis, collaborator samples were shipped as frozen whole blood, as isolated PBMCs, or as DNA extracted from either sample type.

The chain is encoded by TRBV4-3 joined to TRBJ2-5; a stretch of 13 junction bases matches TRBD2. The specimen sequenced was peripheral blood. The clonotype comes from a woman in her 50s who had recovered from COVID-19. The CDR3: CASSARLAGGGETQYF. The sequenced DNA: TGCGCCAGCAGCGCACGACTAGCGGGGGGAGGGGAGACCCAGTACTTC.